The 26 T cell receptor beta chains presented below share a single source sample, sequenced in a study of blood T cells in healthy people across ages. Combining a sample-barcoded 5' primer with a J-beta primer mix, a second PCR ran for roughly 7 to 12 cycles. TCRdb itself ran the 5' RACE reads through MiXCR, one entry per CDR3 protein. The sample yields about 1.6 million distinct CDR3 sequences, roughly 30% seen once. Sequenced material: blood. The origin of the receptors is a woman younger than 45 in good health.

The genes are TRBV5-1 and TRBJ2-4; tentatively, D is TRBD1 (6 bases). The V and J ends lost 3 bases and 3 bases respectively, with 10 bases between them. This CDR3 is built from 14 residues. The germline V gene encodes CDR1 SGHRS and CDR2 YFSETQ. The CDR3: CASSSGQLKNIQYF. The CDR3 nucleotides read TGCGCCAGCAGCTCCGGACAGCTCAAAAACATTCAGTACTTC.

This clonotype was found many times. The rearrangement uses TRBV7-9 and TRBJ2-3; TRBD1 is a possible D gene (6 bases). From germline, CDR1 is SEHNR and CDR2 FQNEAQ (reference sequence). The CDR3 covers 15 residues. Deletions cut 5 bases from V and 2 bases from J, with 14 bases between. The chain's CDR3 is CASSQPGHNTDTQYF. The DNA of the CDR3 is TGTGCCAGCAGCCAACCGGGACACAACACAGATACGCAGTATTTT. Supplemented by reference TRBV7-9 and TRBJ2-3, the full variable domain reads DTGVSQNPRHKITKRGQNVTFRCDPISEHNRLYWYRQTLGQGPEFLTYFQNEAQLEKSRLLSDRFSAERPKGSFSTLEIQRTEQGDSAMYLCASSQPGHNTDTQYFGPGTRLTVL.

This clonotype was seen more than once but under ten times. The J gene is TRBJ2-1, the V gene TRBV12-3 or TRBV12-4; D not resolved. Trimming stripped 6 bases from V and 7 bases from J, with 13 bases between. This CDR3 contains 13 residues. The CDR3 bases are TGTGCCAGCAGCGCTAATAATTTGAATGAGCAGTTCTTC. Protein: CASSANNLNEQFF.

This clonotype was observed at least ten times. The chain uses TRBV20-1 and TRBJ1-5; D might be TRBD1 (6 bases). Germline V gene data show CDR1 as DFQATT and CDR2 as SNEGSKA (reference sequence). The CDR3 runs to 13 residues. Trimming cost V 4 bases and J 3 bases, with 10 bases left between them. The DNA of the CDR3 is TGCAGTGCTATGGACAGTTTCAATCAGCCCCAGCATTTT. This sequence encodes CSAMDSFNQPQHF.

This clonotype was detected a few times. J is TRBJ2-4 and V is TRBV20-1; TRBD2 agrees at 16 bases. This CDR3 is built from 15 residues. Per germline, CDR1 DFQATT and CDR2 SNEGSKA (reference sequence). Trimming cost V 7 bases and J 5 bases; bases outside gene matches: 5. The CDR3 coding sequence is TGCAGTGTCCCAGGGACTAGCGGGGGGGAAAACATTCAGTACTTC. This gives the protein CSVPGTSGGENIQYF.

This clonotype was seen a few times. V gene TRBV5-1 combines with J gene TRBJ2-1; 11 bases are a match to TRBD1. The CDR3 loop spans 15 amino acids. Germline trimming cut 3 bases from V and 7 bases from J; bases unmatched to any gene: 6. The germline V gene has CDR1 SGHRS and CDR2 YFSETQ. DNA of the CDR3: TGCGCCAGCAGCTCAAGGACAGGGGGCGAAAATGAGCAGTTCTTC. This encodes CASSSRTGGENEQFF.

The chain combines TRBV29-1 with TRBJ2-5, with 8 bases matching TRBD1. With the DNA end fitting TRBJ2-7 better, the J assignment may be wrong. CDR1 and CDR2 (germline): SQVTM, ANQGSEA. This CDR3 contains 12 residues. CDR3 loop: CSGATGGYEQYF. DNA of the CDR3: TGCAGCGGGGCAACAGGGGGCTACGAGCAGTACTTC.

The gene calls are TRBV28 and TRBJ2-6; 10 nucleotides agree with TRBD2. With V trimmed by 9 bases and J by 1 base, 3 bases remained unmatched. Germline V gene data show CDR1 as MDHEN and CDR2 as SYDVKM. There are 15 residues in the CDR3. CDR3 coding DNA: TGTGCCAGTGGACTAGCGGAGTCTGGGGCCAACGTCCTGACTTTC. Translated: CASGLAESGANVLTF.

This chain links TRBV7-9 with TRBJ2-7; 7 bases fit TRBD1. The CDR3 spans 15 residues. Germline V lookup: CDR1 SEHNR, CDR2 FQNEAQ (reference sequence). The trim removed 5 bases at V and 1 base at J, leaving 8 bases unmatched. The chain's CDR3 is CASSRLQGSSYEQYF. CDR3 coding DNA: TGTGCCAGCAGCCGGTTACAGGGGTCTTCCTACGAGCAGTACTTC.

The rearrangement uses TRBV20-1 and TRBJ1-2; 12 positions agree with TRBD1. The CDR3 loop spans 18 amino acids. The V and J ends lost 2 bases and 6 bases, in that order; junction bases with no gene match: 16. In germline, CDR1 is DFQATT, CDR2 SNEGSKA (reference sequence). CDR3 bases: TGCAGTGCTAGAACGATGTGGGGACAGGGGGCGAAGTCGCATGGCTACACCTTC. As protein: CSARTMWGQGAKSHGYTF.

This clonotype appeared a few times. The chain is built from TRBV30 and TRBJ2-5; perhaps TRBD1 as D (6 bases). Per the germline V gene, CDR1 is GTSNPN and CDR2 is SVGIG (reference sequence). This CDR3 has 15 residues. V gave up 2 bases and J gave up 1 base, with 14 bases separating them. DNA of the CDR3: TGTGCCTGGAGTCGACAGGCCCTGCTCCAAGAGACCCAGTACTTC. Its translation: CAWSRQALLQETQYF. Drawing the rest from reference TRBV30 and TRBJ2-5, the complete variable domain is SQTIHQWPATLVQPVGSPLSLECTVEGTSNPNLYWYRQAAGRGLQLLFYSVGIGQISSEVPQNLSASRPQDRQFILSSKKLLLSDSGFYLCAWSRQALLQETQYFGPGTRLLVL.

The V call is TRBV6-5, the J call TRBJ1-2; D gene uncertain. Deletions cut 2 bases from V and 6 bases from J, with 10 bases between. Germline V gene lookup returns CDR1 MNHEY and CDR2 SVGAGI. CDR3 length: 13 amino acids. This CDR3 reads CASSYEAGNGYTF. CDR3 DNA sequence: TGTGCCAGCAGTTACGAGGCAGGCAATGGCTACACCTTC.

The CDR3 is CSASSTSGGPYEQYF. The CDR3 DNA is TGCAGTGCTAGTTCGACTAGCGGGGGGCCCTACGAGCAGTACTTC. The genes are TRBV20-1 and TRBJ2-7, with TRBD2 matching over 13 bases. Germline values: CDR1 DFQATT, CDR2 SNEGSKA (reference sequence). J lost 2 bases, V lost 3 bases, and 4 bases had no gene match. This CDR3 contains 15 residues.

The J gene is TRBJ2-6, the V gene TRBV11-1; 11 bases line up with TRBD1. The germline CDR1 and CDR2 sequences are SGHAT and FQDESV (reference sequence). The CDR3 is 17 amino acids. Losses at the gene ends were 5 bases for V and 3 bases for J; bases not matched to a gene: 6. The CDR3 here is CASSLGQGAYGANVLTF. The DNA for the CDR3 is TGTGCCAGCAGCCTCGGACAGGGGGCTTATGGGGCCAACGTCCTGACTTTC. Filled out from reference TRBV11-1 and TRBJ2-6, the complete variable domain reads EAEVAQSPRYKITEKSQAVAFWCDPISGHATLYWYRQILGQGPELLVQFQDESVVDDSQLPKDRFSAERLKGVDSTLKIQPAELGDSAMYLCASSLGQGAYGANVLTFGAGSRLTVL.

This chain uses TRBV13 with TRBJ2-1; 15 nucleotides agree with TRBD2. Unmatched junction bases numbered 5, after V lost 5 bases and J lost 12 bases. The germline CDR1 and CDR2 sequences are PRHDT and FYEKMQ (reference sequence). The CDR3 is 14 residues long. The CDR3 nucleotides are TGTGCCAGCAGCCCTCGGACTAGCGGGAGGGGGCAGTTCTTC. As protein: CASSPRTSGRGQFF.

This clonotype was counted a few times. The rearrangement joins TRBV9 to TRBJ1-2; D gene uncertain. This CDR3 has 15 residues. Germline assignment: CDR1 SGDLS and CDR2 YYNGEE. Trimming left V 3 bases short and J 3 bases short, with 15 bases between. In DNA, the CDR3 is TGTGCCAGCAGCGCCGGCGGCGGGCTTGACTATGGCTACACCTTC. This translates into CASSAGGGLDYGYTF.

This clonotype showed up many times. The chain is built from TRBV21-1 and TRBJ2-1; the table's D call TRBD2 went unverified against the DNA. TRBV21-1 is designated a pseudogene. This CDR3 comprises 14 residues. CDR3 DNA: TGTGCCAGCAGAGTAGGAGGAAGAGACAATGAGCAGTTCTTC. Amino acids: CASRVGGRDNEQFF.

V gene TRBV5-1 combines with J gene TRBJ2-3; 8 positions agree with TRBD2. This CDR3 comprises 18 residues. V lost 0 bases and J lost 3; bases outside the gene matches: 12. Germline V gene sequence: CDR1 SGHRS, CDR2 YFSETQ. DNA of the CDR3: TGCGCCAGCAGCTTGGCCGGGAGGGCCGAAGGGGTGACAGATACGCAGTATTTT. Translating it yields CASSLAGRAEGVTDTQYF.

This rearrangement joins TRBV6-9 to TRBJ2-7; maybe TRBD1 (6 bases). The CDR3 has 13 residues. Per the germline V gene, CDR1 is MNHGY and CDR2 is SVAAGI. With 10 bases removed from V and 1 base from J, the gap between germline ends came to 14 bases. CDR3 sequence (DNA): TGTGCCACGAACAGGGAAAGGTCCTACGAGCAGTACTTC. This encodes CATNRERSYEQYF.

The V gene is TRBV6-2 or TRBV6-3, the J gene TRBJ2-5; D gene uncertain. The J call may be incorrect, as the DNA end agrees better with TRBJ2-7. Germline V lookup: CDR1 MNHEY, CDR2 SVGEGT. The CDR3 is 11 residues long. CDR3: CASSCRYEQYF. The DNA of the CDR3 is TGTGCCAGCAGTTGCCGGTACGAGCAGTACTTC.

This clonotype was recorded many times. This chain joins TRBV7-3 and TRBJ2-3; D not resolved. CDR1 and CDR2 from the germline V gene are SGHTA and FQGTGA. Trimming removed 4 bases at V and 5 bases at J, with 7 bases between. The CDR3 has 12 amino acids. The CDR3 region has the DNA TGTGCCAGCAGCTCTACTCTAGATACGCAGTATTTT. Encoded protein: CASSSTLDTQYF.

The J gene is TRBJ2-7, the V gene TRBV3-1; D is possibly TRBD1 or TRBD2 (5 bases each). Looked up from germline, CDR1 is LGHDT and CDR2 is YNNKEL (reference sequence). The germline V and J ends were trimmed by 1 base and 12 bases, with 13 bases remaining between them. This CDR3 spans 12 amino acids. DNA for the CDR3: TGTGCCAGCAGCCAAGCGGGACGATCTCTGTACTTC. Amino acid sequence: CASSQAGRSLYF.

J is TRBJ2-1 and V is TRBV12-3 or TRBV12-4; TRBD1 matches 10 bases. After removal of 5 bases from V and 8 bases from J, the junction contained 9 bases not matched to a gene. The CDR3 consists of 15 residues. DNA for the CDR3: TGTGCCAGCAGTCCACGGGACAGGGGCATCGATGAGCAGTTCTTC. It is translated as CASSPRDRGIDEQFF.

The genes are TRBV2 and TRBJ1-5; D gene uncertain. This CDR3 has 15 residues. Germline V lookup: CDR1 SNHLY, CDR2 FYNNEI. V lost 7 bases and J 1 base, leaving 14 bases between the germline ends. As DNA, the CDR3 is TGTGCCAGCAACCGGGAACCCAACAGCAATCAGCCCCAGCATTTT. It codes for CASNREPNSNQPQHF. Looking up the rest from reference TRBV2 and TRBJ1-5 gives the full variable domain: EPEVTQTPSHQVTQMGQEVILRCVPISNHLYFYWYRQILGQKVEFLVSFYNNEISEKSEIFDDQFSVERPDGSNFTLKIRSTKLEDSAMYFCASNREPNSNQPQHFGDGTRLSIL.

This clonotype was seen more than once but under ten times. This chain links TRBV20-1 with TRBJ2-2; no reliable D call. Germline CDR1 and CDR2: DFQATT and SNEGSKA (reference sequence). The CDR3 covers 13 residues. V was trimmed by 5 bases and J by 4 bases, leaving 11 bases between them. CDR3 residues: CSAFYLFTGELFF. The DNA of the CDR3 is TGCAGTGCTTTTTACTTGTTCACCGGGGAGCTGTTTTTT.

The gene calls are TRBV20-1 and TRBJ1-2; 9 nucleotides match TRBD1. The CDR3 totals 13 residues. Germline V gene sequence: CDR1 DFQATT, CDR2 SNEGSKA (reference sequence). Trimming at V came to 6 bases and at J to 4 bases, leaving 6 bases not matched to a gene. CDR3 in DNA: TGCAGTGCACCACAGGGGGCGGCCTATGGCTACACCTTC. It codes for CSAPQGAAYGYTF.